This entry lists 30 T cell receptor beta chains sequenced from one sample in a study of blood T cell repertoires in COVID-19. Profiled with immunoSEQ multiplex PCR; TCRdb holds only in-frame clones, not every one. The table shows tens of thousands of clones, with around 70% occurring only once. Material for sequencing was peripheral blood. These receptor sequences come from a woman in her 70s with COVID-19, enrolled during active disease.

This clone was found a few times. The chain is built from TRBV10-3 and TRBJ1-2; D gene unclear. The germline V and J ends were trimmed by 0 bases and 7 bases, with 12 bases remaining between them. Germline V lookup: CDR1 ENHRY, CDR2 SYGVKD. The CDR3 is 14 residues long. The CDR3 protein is CAISESSGVVGYTF. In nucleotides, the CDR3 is TGTGCCATCAGTGAGTCGTCCGGGGTAGTTGGCTACACCTTC.

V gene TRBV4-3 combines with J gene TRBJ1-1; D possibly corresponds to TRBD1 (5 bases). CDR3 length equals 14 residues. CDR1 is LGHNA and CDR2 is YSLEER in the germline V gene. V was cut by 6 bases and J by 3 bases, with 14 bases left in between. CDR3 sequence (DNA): TGCGCCAGCAGTCAGCGGGGGGACGACACTGAAGCTTTCTTT. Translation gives CASSQRGDDTEAFF.

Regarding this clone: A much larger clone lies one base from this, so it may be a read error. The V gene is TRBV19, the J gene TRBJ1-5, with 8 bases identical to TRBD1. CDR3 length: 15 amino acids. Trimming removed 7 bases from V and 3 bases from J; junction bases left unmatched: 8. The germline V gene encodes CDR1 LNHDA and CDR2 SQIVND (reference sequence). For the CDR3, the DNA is TGTGCCAGTATCCCGGGACAGGTGTTCAATCAGCCCCAGCATTTT. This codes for CASIPGQVFNQPQHF. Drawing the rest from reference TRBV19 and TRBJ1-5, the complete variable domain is DGGITQSPKYLFRKEGQNVTLSCEQNLNHDAMYWYRQDPGQGLRLIYYSQIVNDFQKGDIAEGYSVSREKKESFPLTVTSAQKNPTAFYLCASIPGQVFNQPQHFGDGTRLSIL.

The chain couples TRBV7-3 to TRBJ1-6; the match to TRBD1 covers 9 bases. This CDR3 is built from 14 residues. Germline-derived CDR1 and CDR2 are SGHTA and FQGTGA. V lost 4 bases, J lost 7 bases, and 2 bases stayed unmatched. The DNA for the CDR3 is TGTGCCAGCAGCTCCGGACAGGGGAATTCACCCCTCCACTTT. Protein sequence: CASSSGQGNSPLHF.

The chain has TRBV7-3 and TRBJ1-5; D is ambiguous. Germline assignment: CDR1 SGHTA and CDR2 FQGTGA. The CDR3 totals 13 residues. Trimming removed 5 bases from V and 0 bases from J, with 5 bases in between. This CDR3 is CASSEHSNQPQHF. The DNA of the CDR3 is TGTGCCAGCAGCGAACATAGCAATCAGCCCCAGCATTTT.

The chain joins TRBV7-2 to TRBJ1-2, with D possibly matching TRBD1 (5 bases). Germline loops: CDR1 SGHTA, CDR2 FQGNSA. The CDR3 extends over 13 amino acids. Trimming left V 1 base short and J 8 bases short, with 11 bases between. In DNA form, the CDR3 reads TGTGCCAGCAGCTTAGGGCAGGGTGGAGGCTACACCTTC. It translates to CASSLGQGGGYTF.

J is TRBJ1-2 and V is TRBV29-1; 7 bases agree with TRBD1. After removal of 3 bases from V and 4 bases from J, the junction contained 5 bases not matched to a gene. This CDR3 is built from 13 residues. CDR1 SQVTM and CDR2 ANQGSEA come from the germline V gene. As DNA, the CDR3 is TGCAGCGTTGACGGGGGGGACAGCTATGGCTACACCTTC. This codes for CSVDGGDSYGYTF. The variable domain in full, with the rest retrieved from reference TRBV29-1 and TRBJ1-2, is SAVISQKPSRDICQRGTSLTIQCQVDSQVTMMFWYRQQPGQSLTLIATANQGSEATYESGFVIDKFPISRPNLTFSTLTVSNMSPEDSSIYLCSVDGGDSYGYTFGSGTRLTVV.

The CDR3 bases are TGTGCCAGCAGCCTAGTGCTAAGGGGCGGGAGTGGCTACACCTTC. Protein product: CASSLVLRGGSGYTF. V is TRBV9 and J is TRBJ1-2, with a weak D call TRBD1 (5 bases). The germline gives CDR1 SGDLS, CDR2 YYNGEE. This CDR3 comprises 15 residues. Trimming shortened V by 4 bases and J by 7 bases, and 20 bases separated the two germline ends.

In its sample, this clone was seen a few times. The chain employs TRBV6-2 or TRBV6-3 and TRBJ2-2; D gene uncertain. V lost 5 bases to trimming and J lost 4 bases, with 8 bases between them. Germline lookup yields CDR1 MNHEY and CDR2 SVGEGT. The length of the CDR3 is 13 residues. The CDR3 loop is CASSKLFTGELFF. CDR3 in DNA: TGTGCCAGCAGTAAACTCTTCACCGGGGAGCTGTTTTTT.

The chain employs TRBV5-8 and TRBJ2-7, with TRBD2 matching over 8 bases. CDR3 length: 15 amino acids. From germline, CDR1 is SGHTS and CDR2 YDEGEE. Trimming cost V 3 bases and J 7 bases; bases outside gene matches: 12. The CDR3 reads CASSYDGGASYEQYV. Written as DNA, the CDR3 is TGTGCCAGCAGCTACGACGGGGGGGCGTCGTATGAGCAGTACGTC.

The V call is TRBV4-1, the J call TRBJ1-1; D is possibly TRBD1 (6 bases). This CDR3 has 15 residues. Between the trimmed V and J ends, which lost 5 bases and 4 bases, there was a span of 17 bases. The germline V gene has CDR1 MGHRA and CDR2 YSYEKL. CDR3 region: CASSDKTGWATEAFF. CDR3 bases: TGCGCCAGCAGCGATAAGACAGGTTGGGCCACTGAAGCTTTCTTT.

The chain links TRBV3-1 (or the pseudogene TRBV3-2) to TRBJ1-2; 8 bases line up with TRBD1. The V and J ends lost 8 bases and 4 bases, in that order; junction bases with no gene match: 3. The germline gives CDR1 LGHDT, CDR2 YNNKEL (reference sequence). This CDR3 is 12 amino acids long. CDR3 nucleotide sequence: TGTGCCAGCTTCACAGGGGGCTATGGCTACACCTTC. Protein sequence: CASFTGGYGYTF.

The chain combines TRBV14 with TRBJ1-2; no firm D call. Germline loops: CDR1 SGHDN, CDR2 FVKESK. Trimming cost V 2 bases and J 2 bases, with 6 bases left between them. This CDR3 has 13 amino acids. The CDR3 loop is CASSQQRNYGYTF. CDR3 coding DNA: TGTGCCAGCAGCCAACAACGGAACTATGGCTACACCTTC.

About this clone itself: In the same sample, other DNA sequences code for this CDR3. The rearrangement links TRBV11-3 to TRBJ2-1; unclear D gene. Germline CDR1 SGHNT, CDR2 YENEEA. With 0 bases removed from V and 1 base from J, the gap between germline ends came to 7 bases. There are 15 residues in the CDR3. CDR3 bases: TGTGCCAGCAGCTTAGACTCGGGTTCCTACAATGAGCAGTTCTTC. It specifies CASSLDSGSYNEQFF.

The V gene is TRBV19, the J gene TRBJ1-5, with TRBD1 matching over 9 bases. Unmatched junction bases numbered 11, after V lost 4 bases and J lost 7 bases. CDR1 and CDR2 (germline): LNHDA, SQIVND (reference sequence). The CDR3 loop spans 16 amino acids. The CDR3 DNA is TGTGCCAGTAGTACAAGCCCCGGGACAGGGAACCAGCCCCAGCATTTT. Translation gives CASSTSPGTGNQPQHF.

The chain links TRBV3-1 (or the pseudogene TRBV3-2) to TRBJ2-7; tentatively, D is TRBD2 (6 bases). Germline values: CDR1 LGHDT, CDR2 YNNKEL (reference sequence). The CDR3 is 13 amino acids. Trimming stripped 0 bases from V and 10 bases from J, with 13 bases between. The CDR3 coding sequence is TGTGCCAGCAGCCAAGAGGACGCTGGGACTCAGTACTTC. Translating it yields CASSQEDAGTQYF.

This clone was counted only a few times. For the CDR3, the DNA is TGTGCCAGCAGTTTTAGTCGGGGGGTTGGGGGTGAGCAGTTCTTC. It specifies CASSFSRGVGGEQFF. This rearrangement joins TRBV27 to TRBJ2-1, with 7 bases matching TRBD2. This CDR3 is 15 amino acids long. Germline V gene data show CDR1 as MNHEY and CDR2 as SMNVEV (reference sequence). With V trimmed by 3 bases and J by 9 bases, 11 bases remained unmatched.

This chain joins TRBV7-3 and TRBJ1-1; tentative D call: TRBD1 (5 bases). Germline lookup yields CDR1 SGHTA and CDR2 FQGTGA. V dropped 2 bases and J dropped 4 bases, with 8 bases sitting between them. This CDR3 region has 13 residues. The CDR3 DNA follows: TGTGCCAGCAGCTTACTCGGGGGCACTGAAGCTTTCTTT. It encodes CASSLLGGTEAFF.

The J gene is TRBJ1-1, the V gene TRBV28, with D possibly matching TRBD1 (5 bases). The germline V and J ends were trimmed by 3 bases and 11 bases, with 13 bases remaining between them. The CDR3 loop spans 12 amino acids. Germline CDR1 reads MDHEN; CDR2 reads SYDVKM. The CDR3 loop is CASSLKGAEAFF. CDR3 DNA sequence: TGTGCCAGCAGTTTGAAAGGGGCAGAGGCTTTCTTT.

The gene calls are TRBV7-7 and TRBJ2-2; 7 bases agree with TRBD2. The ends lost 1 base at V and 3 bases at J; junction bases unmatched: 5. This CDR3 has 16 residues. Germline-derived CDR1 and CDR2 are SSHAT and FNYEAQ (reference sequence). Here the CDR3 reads CASSLEAGEYTGELFF. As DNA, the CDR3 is TGTGCCAGCAGCTTAGAGGCGGGGGAGTACACCGGGGAGCTGTTTTTT.

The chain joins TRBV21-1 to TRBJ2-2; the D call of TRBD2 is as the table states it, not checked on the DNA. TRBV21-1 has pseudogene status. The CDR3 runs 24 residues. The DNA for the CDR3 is TGTGCCAGCAGCAAATACGGCGGCTCATTGCTCCAGGTGGAGCGGGAAAGGGTCACCGGGGAGCTGTTTTTT. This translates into CASSKYGGSLLQVERERVTGELFF.

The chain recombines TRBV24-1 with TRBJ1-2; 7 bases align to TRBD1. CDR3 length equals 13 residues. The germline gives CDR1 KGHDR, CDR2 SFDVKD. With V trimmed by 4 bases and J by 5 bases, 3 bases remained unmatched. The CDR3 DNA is TGTGCCACCAGTGACACGGGACAGTATGGCTACACCTTC. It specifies CATSDTGQYGYTF.

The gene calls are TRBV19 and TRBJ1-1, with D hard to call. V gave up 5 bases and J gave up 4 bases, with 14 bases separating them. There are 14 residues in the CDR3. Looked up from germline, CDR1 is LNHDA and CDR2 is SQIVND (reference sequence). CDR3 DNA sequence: TGTGCCAGTAGTCCCGGTCAAAGCATCACTGAAGCTTTCTTT. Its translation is CASSPGQSITEAFF.

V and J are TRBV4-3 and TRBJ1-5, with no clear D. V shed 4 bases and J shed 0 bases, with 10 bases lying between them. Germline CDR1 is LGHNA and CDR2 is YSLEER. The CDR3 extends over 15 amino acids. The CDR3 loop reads CASSPWRNSNQPQHF. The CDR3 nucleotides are TGCGCCAGCAGCCCTTGGAGGAATAGCAATCAGCCCCAGCATTTT.

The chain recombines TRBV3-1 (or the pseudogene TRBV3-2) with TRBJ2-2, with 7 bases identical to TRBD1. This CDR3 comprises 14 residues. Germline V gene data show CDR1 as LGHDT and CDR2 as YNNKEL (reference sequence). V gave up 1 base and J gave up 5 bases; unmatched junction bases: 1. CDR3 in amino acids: CASSQGQGTGELFF. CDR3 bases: TGTGCCAGCAGCCAAGGACAGGGAACCGGGGAGCTGTTTTTT.

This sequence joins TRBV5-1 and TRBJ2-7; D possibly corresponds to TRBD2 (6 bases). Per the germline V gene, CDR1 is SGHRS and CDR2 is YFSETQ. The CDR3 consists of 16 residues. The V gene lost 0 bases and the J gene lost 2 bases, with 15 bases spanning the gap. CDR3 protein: CASSLGSDGLTYEQYF. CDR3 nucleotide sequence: TGCGCCAGCAGCTTGGGGTCAGACGGACTAACCTACGAGCAGTACTTC. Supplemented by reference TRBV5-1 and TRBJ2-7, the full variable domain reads KAGVTQTPRYLIKTRGQQVTLSCSPISGHRSVSWYQQTPGQGLQFLFEYFSETQRNKGNFPGRFSGRQFSNSRSEMNVSTLELGDSALYLCASSLGSDGLTYEQYFGPGTRLTVT.

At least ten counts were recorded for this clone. The DNA for the CDR3 is TGTGCCAGCAGGACAGGGGTCTTCTCTGGAAACACCATATATTTT. This translates into CASRTGVFSGNTIYF. The chain links TRBV2 to TRBJ1-3; 8 bases are a match to TRBD1. The CDR3 sequence is 15 residues long. Germline lookup yields CDR1 SNHLY and CDR2 FYNNEI. The trim removed 6 bases at V and 0 bases at J, leaving 4 bases unmatched.

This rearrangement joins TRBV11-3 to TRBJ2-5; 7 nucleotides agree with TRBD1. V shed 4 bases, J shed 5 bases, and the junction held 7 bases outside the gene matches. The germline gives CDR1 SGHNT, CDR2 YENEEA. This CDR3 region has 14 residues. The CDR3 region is CASSSYTGAETQYF. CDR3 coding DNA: TGTGCCAGCAGCTCATATACAGGGGCGGAGACCCAGTACTTC.

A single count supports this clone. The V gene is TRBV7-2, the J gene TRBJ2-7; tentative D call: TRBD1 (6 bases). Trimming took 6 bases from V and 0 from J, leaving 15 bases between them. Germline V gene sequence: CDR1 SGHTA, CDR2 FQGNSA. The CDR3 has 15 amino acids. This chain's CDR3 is CASRPHPGDSYEQYF. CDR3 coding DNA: TGTGCCAGCAGACCACACCCAGGGGACTCCTACGAGCAGTACTTC. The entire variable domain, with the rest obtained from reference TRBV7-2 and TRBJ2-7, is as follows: GAGVSQSPSNKVTEKGKDVELRCDPISGHTALYWYRQSLGQGLEFLIYFQGNSAPDKSGLPSDRFSAERTGGSVSTLTIQRTQQEDSAVYLCASRPHPGDSYEQYFGPGTRLTVT.

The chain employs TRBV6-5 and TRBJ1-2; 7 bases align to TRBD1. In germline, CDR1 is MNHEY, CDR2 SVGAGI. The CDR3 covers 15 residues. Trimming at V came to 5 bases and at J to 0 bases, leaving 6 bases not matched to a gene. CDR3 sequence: CASSRSGQTNYGYTF. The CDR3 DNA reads TGTGCCAGCAGTAGATCGGGACAGACTAACTATGGCTACACCTTC.